This record looks at one TCR beta chain sequence and its context. The data were taken from a study of T cell changes during pregnancy in multiple sclerosis. V shed 4 bases and J 1 base; nucleotides not matched to a gene: 7. CDR1 is SGHRS, CDR2 YFSETQ, per germline. The CDR3 is 15 amino acids. Measured with immunoSEQ multiplex PCR; TCRdb has only the in-frame clones, and not every one. The sample records about 42,000 clones, under 90% being singletons. The sequencing used CD4+ T cells from peripheral blood mononuclear cells, collected before pregnancy. The V call is TRBV5-1, the J call TRBJ2-5, with 7 bases identical to TRBD2. The TCR originated in a female donor with multiple sclerosis, enrolled in a pregnancy study. CDR3 sequence: CASSPGTGGQETQYF. DNA of the CDR3: TGCGCCAGCAGCCCCGGTACGGGGGGCCAAGAGACCCAGTACTTC.